One and the same sample provided the 17 T cell receptor beta chains below, sequenced in a study of blood T cell repertoires in COVID-19. Clones were read by immunoSEQ multiplex PCR, and TCRdb kept only the in-frame ones, dropping some. The sample shows over 200,000 clones, 85% to 90% of them seen only once. The source material was peripheral blood. All receptors derive from a woman aged 55 to 70 with acute or convalescent COVID-19.

The J gene is TRBJ1-2, the V gene TRBV5-5; D is ambiguous. The germline V and J ends were trimmed by 3 bases and 4 bases, with 13 bases remaining between them. Germline-derived CDR1 and CDR2 are SGHKS and YYEKEE (reference sequence). This CDR3 contains 14 residues. CDR3 DNA: TGTGCCAGCAGCTCCCTAATTCCGGGCTATGGCTACACCTTC. This encodes CASSSLIPGYGYTF.

V gene TRBV3-1 (or the pseudogene TRBV3-2) combines with J gene TRBJ1-2; D is perhaps TRBD1 (6 bases). There are 16 residues in the CDR3. Per germline, CDR1 LGHDT and CDR2 YNNKEL (reference sequence). The V and J ends lost 1 base and 2 bases respectively, with 14 bases between them. The CDR3, as DNA: TGTGCCAGCAGCCAAGGGGTGGCAGGGGCGAACTATGGCTACACCTTC. Amino acid sequence: CASSQGVAGANYGYTF.

CDR3 region: CASSYSTGATNEKLFF. For the CDR3, the DNA is TGTGCCAGCAGTTACTCAACAGGAGCAACTAATGAAAAACTGTTTTTT. The V call is TRBV6-5, the J call TRBJ1-4; D is perhaps TRBD1 (5 bases). The V end lost 0 bases, the J end lost 0 bases, and 8 bases lay between the germline ends. CDR3 length equals 16 residues. Germline V gives CDR1 MNHEY, CDR2 SVGAGI.

The genes are TRBV2 and TRBJ1-2; 8 bases map to TRBD1. The germline V gene has CDR1 SNHLY and CDR2 FYNNEI. The CDR3 loop spans 15 amino acids. After removal of 8 bases from V and 7 bases from J, the junction contained 15 bases not matched to a gene. Here the CDR3 DNA reads TGTGCCAGCCCTAAGGAGCAGGGGGCATTTTCTGGCTACACCTTC. It codes for CASPKEQGAFSGYTF.

The chain carries TRBV10-3 and TRBJ2-7; 11 bases align to TRBD2. Germline values: CDR1 ENHRY, CDR2 SYGVKD. V lost 2 bases, J lost 3 bases, and 3 bases stayed unmatched. The CDR3 runs 15 residues. CDR3 sequence: CAISEGTSGYYEQYF. The CDR3 DNA follows: TGTGCCATCAGTGAGGGGACTAGCGGTTACTACGAGCAGTACTTC.

The J gene is TRBJ1-1, the V gene TRBV20-1; a weak D match, TRBD1 (6 bases). CDR3 length equals 11 residues. Between the trimmed V and J ends, which lost 5 bases and 14 bases, there was a span of 18 bases. Germline values: CDR1 DFQATT, CDR2 SNEGSKA (reference sequence). The CDR3 region is CSARPNRAQFF. The CDR3 nucleotides are TGCAGTGCTCGACCGAACAGGGCTCAGTTCTTT.

CDR3 amino acids: CASSSRETQYF. CDR3 nucleotide sequence: TGTGCCAGCAGTTCCAGGGAAACGCAGTATTTT. The chain couples TRBV12-3 or TRBV12-4 to TRBJ2-3; TRBD1 might be the D (5 bases). V was clipped by 4 bases and J by 9 bases, with 8 bases between them. The CDR3 sequence is 11 residues long.

The rearrangement links TRBV9 to TRBJ2-2; 7 bases map to TRBD1. The CDR3 length is 16 residues. The J segment lost 2 bases and the V segment lost 4 bases, leaving 8 bases of the junction unmatched. The V gene's germline CDR1 is SGDLS and CDR2 YYNGEE. In DNA form, the CDR3 reads TGTGCCAGCAGCCTCCCCGGGACAGTTAACACCGGGGAGCTGTTTTTT. It codes for CASSLPGTVNTGELFF.

This chain connects TRBV7-9 to TRBJ2-7; D is undetermined. The CDR3 spans 12 residues. The V end was cut by 5 bases, the J end by 2 bases, with 7 bases between. Germline values: CDR1 SEHNR, CDR2 FQNEAQ (reference sequence). CDR3 nucleotides: TGTGCCAGCAGCCGAGCCCCCTACGAGCAGTACTTC. This gives the protein CASSRAPYEQYF.

J is TRBJ2-6 and V is TRBV19, with 9 bases aligning to TRBD1. The CDR3 contains 15 residues. Germline trimming cut 8 bases from V and 12 bases from J; bases unmatched to any gene: 14. CDR1 is LNHDA and CDR2 is SQIVND in the germline V gene (reference sequence). The CDR3 nucleotides read TGTGCCAGTGGGCCCCGGGACAGGGTTCCCTTCGTCCTGACTTTC. It specifies CASGPRDRVPFVLTF.

The rearrangement links TRBV3-1 (or the pseudogene TRBV3-2) to TRBJ1-2; TRBD1 matches at 10 bases. Germline V lookup: CDR1 LGHDT, CDR2 YNNKEL (reference sequence). The CDR3 consists of 15 residues. The trim removed 4 bases at V and 6 bases at J, leaving 8 bases unmatched. The CDR3 reads CASSPLGTGEHGYTF. As DNA, the CDR3 is TGTGCCAGCAGCCCACTAGGGACAGGGGAGCATGGCTACACCTTC.

The chain links TRBV5-1 to TRBJ2-2; 11 bases fit TRBD2. In germline, CDR1 is SGHRS, CDR2 YFSETQ. The CDR3 runs 16 residues. V gave up 2 bases and J gave up 3 bases; unmatched junction bases: 3. The CDR3 sequence is CASSFLTSGDTGELFF. Here the CDR3 DNA reads TGCGCCAGCAGCTTCCTGACTAGCGGGGACACCGGGGAGCTGTTTTTT. Full variable domain (missing parts from reference TRBV5-1 and TRBJ2-2): KAGVTQTPRYLIKTRGQQVTLSCSPISGHRSVSWYQQTPGQGLQFLFEYFSETQRNKGNFPGRFSGRQFSNSRSEMNVSTLELGDSALYLCASSFLTSGDTGELFFGEGSRLTVL.

The V call is TRBV28, the J call TRBJ2-1; a weak D match, TRBD2 (6 bases). Germline V CDR1 and CDR2: MDHEN, SYDVKM. V was clipped by 5 bases and J by 5 bases, with 16 bases between them. This CDR3 has 15 residues. CDR3 in DNA: TGTGCCAGCAGTCCCGGGAGCCTGAGGGACAATGAGCAGTTCTTC. Translating it yields CASSPGSLRDNEQFF.

CDR3 sequence reads: CASSLYSSGNTIYF. Here the CDR3 DNA reads TGTGCCAGCAGTTTATACAGCTCTGGAAACACCATATATTTT. The genes are TRBV28 and TRBJ1-3; D unresolved. Looked up from germline, CDR1 is MDHEN and CDR2 is SYDVKM. Deletions cut 1 base from V and 0 bases from J, with 4 bases between. The CDR3 is 14 residues long.

This clone was seen more than once but under ten times. The chain joins TRBV5-8 to TRBJ2-5, with D perhaps matching TRBD2 (7 bases). The CDR3 covers 13 residues. Trimming stripped 3 bases from V and 5 bases from J, with 11 bases between. Germline CDR1 SGHTS, CDR2 YDEGEE. The CDR3 sequence is CASSSWGGETQYF. CDR3 DNA: TGTGCCAGCAGCTCCTGGGGGGGCGAGACCCAGTACTTC.

The chain combines TRBV19 with TRBJ2-1; TRBD2 matches at 12 bases. CDR1 and CDR2 (germline): LNHDA, SQIVND (reference sequence). Trimming took 3 bases from V and 6 from J; bases not matched to a gene: 9. The CDR3 is made up of 17 amino acids. The CDR3 DNA reads TGTGCCAGTAGTATCGGGCTAGCGGGAGGGCCTGGCAATGAGCAGTTCTTC. Protein sequence: CASSIGLAGGPGNEQFF.

This rearrangement joins TRBV6-2 or TRBV6-3 to TRBJ1-1, with D possibly matching TRBD1 (5 bases). V was pared by 3 bases and J by 4 bases, with 12 bases between. The CDR3 loop spans 14 amino acids. Germline lookup yields CDR1 MNHEY and CDR2 SVGEGT. The CDR3 sequence: CASSYLGRGTEAFF. In nucleotides, the CDR3 is TGTGCCAGCAGTTATCTGGGAAGGGGCACTGAAGCTTTCTTT.